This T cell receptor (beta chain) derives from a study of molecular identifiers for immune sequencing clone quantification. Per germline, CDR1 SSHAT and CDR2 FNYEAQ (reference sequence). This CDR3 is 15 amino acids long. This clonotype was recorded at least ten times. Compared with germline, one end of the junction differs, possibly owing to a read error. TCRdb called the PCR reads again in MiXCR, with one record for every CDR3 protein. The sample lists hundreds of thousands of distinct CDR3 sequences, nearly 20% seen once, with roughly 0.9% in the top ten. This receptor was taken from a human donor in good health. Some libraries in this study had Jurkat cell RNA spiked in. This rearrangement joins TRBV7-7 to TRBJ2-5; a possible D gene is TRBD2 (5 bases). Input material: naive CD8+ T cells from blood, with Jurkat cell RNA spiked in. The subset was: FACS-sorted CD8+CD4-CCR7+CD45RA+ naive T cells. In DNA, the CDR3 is TGTGCTAGCAGTCTAACCCCGGACCGGGGAGAGACCCAGTACTTC. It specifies CASSLTPDRGETQYF.